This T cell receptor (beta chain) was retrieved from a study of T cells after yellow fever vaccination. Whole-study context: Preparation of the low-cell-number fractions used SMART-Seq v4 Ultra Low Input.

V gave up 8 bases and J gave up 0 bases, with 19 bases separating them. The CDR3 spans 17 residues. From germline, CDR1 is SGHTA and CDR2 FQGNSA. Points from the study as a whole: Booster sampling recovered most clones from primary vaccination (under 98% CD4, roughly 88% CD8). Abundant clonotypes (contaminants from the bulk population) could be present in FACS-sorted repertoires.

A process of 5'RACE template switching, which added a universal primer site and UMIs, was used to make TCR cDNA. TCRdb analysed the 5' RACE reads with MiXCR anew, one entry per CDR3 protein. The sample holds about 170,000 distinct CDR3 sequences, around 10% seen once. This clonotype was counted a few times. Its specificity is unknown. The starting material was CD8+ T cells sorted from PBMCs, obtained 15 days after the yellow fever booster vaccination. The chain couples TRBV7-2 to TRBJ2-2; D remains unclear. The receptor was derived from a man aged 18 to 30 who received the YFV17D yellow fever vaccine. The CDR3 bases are TGTGCCAGCGGCGTTACGTTTCTGTCCGCGAACACCGGGGAGCTGTTTTTT. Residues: CASGVTFLSANTGELFF.